Listed below are T cell receptor beta chains from one sample, sequenced in a study of blood T cells in healthy people across ages. One entry per CDR3 protein results from TCRdb running MiXCR on the 5' RACE reads. The data show around 1,000,000 distinct CDR3 sequences, roughly a quarter seen once. Separately, the same data were catalogued under a study of T cells of mothers and their children.

Sample: blood. The receptors were gathered from a girl aged 2 to 10 in good health. The CDR3 runs from the conserved cysteine through the conserved F or W. D genes are given only for firm matches.

cdr3_aa d_call j_call v_call
CASSQDQAGGTDTQYF TRBD2 TRBJ2-3 TRBV4-2
CASSDQLHQETQYF - TRBJ2-5 TRBV2
CASSPRRNWYGYTF - TRBJ1-2 TRBV27
CASSLGGGQGFQPQHF TRBD1 TRBJ1-5 TRBV28
CSARQFNSPLHF - TRBJ1-6 TRBV20-1
CASSLAETGGGTQYF TRBD1 TRBJ2-5 TRBV7-6
CSARDPSGGFNEQFF TRBD2 TRBJ2-1 TRBV20-1
CASSHGVGFSYEQYF - TRBJ2-7 TRBV16
CASSQDYPGYQPQHF - TRBJ1-5 TRBV4-1
CASVPGGGQQKLFF - TRBJ1-4 TRBV7-9
CASSWGSAFSNQPQHF - TRBJ1-5 TRBV6-2/TRBV6-3
CASKLAGLYNEQFF TRBD2 TRBJ2-1 TRBV11-2
CASSRSSTGELFF - TRBJ2-2 TRBV6-5
CASSGLAGADTQYF TRBD2 TRBJ2-3 TRBV7-2
CSATLIETQYF - TRBJ2-5 TRBV20-1
CASSYRTGGYGETQYF TRBD1 TRBJ2-5 TRBV12-3/TRBV12-4
CASSFLGGRDTGELFF - TRBJ2-2 TRBV27
CASSPRTGLGTGELFF TRBD1 TRBJ2-2 TRBV7-9
CASTGGEKLFF - TRBJ1-4 TRBV6-1
CASSRTAGTDTQYF - TRBJ2-3 TRBV2
CSARTLPGGAGEQYF TRBD2 TRBJ2-7 TRBV20-1
CASAYRLSTEAFF - TRBJ1-1 TRBV3-1
CASSLNVGDPDTQYF - TRBJ2-3 TRBV7-2
CSVKYGSSYNEQFF - TRBJ2-1 TRBV29-1
CASSIELGSVTEAFF - TRBJ1-1 TRBV7-9
CASSLDLRQGVLTNYGYTF TRBD1 TRBJ1-2 TRBV11-2
CASSFGRTYEQYF - TRBJ2-7 TRBV28
CASSYSYAGGRETQYF TRBD2 TRBJ2-5 TRBV6-5
CASSLGGTNSPLHF - TRBJ1-6 TRBV7-3
CSAELAGGTQYF TRBD2 TRBJ2-5 TRBV20-1
CASPDNRQPQHF - TRBJ1-5 TRBV28
CASSEEGTYEQYF - TRBJ2-7 TRBV6-1
CASSQQTSFGDRGNF TRBD1 TRBJ2-5 TRBV4-1
CAISETGEQETQYF - TRBJ2-5 TRBV10-3